This is a list of T cell receptor beta chains from one sample in a study of OX40 agonist ivuxolimab in advanced cancers. This table comes from immunoSEQ multiplex PCR, and its TCRdb copy is limited to in-frame clones, with some not included. The sample contains 50,000 to 65,000 clones, approximately 88% of which appear only once. The sample here was CD4+ or CD8+ T cells sorted from blood, taken in a trial of the OX40 agonist ivuxolimab. Receptors originate from an adult with an advanced solid tumor such as melanoma, head and neck, liver or kidney cancer. Each CDR3 is given with its conserved first and last residue. Fields, in order: J gene, V gene, D gene, clone size, CDR3 protein, CDR3 DNA. D genes are given only for firm matches. Clone size is shown for a subset of rows, as once, few, many or a class of expanded clone.

>TRBJ2-7|TRBV19|.|once
CASSPRPYEQYF
TGTGCCAGTAGTCCACGCCCCTACGAGCAGTACTTC
>TRBJ2-2|TRBV7-2|.|.
CASSRHSSYTGELFF
TGTGCCAGCAGCCGACATTCGAGCTACACCGGGGAGCTGTTTTTT
>TRBJ2-7|TRBV7-2|TRBD2|once
CASSPAGVAGTYEQYF
TGTGCCAGCAGCCCCGCCGGGGTAGCGGGGACCTACGAGCAGTACTTC
>TRBJ2-7|TRBV4-1|.|once
CASSQDHSDSYEQYF
TGCGCCAGCAGCCAAGATCATAGTGATTCCTACGAGCAGTACTTC
>TRBJ1-2|TRBV6-5|.|few
CASSLTGYGYTF
TGTGCCAGCAGCTTAACAGGGTATGGCTACACCTTC
>TRBJ1-5|TRBV7-2|TRBD1|.
CASSSQGAGIGNQPQHF
TGTGCCAGCAGCTCACAGGGGGCCGGCATTGGCAATCAGCCCCAGCATTTT
>TRBJ1-5|TRBV19|.|.
CASSMGSGAGGNQPQHF
TGTGCCAGTAGTATGGGATCGGGGGCCGGGGGCAATCAGCCCCAGCATTTT
>TRBJ1-1|TRBV14|.|.
CASSQVGGGNTEAFF
TGTGCCAGCAGCCAAGTGGGTGGGGGCAACACTGAAGCTTTCTTT
>TRBJ2-5|TRBV19|TRBD2|few
CASSSPSGSRQETQYF
TGTGCCAGTAGTTCCCCTAGCGGGAGTAGACAAGAGACCCAGTACTTC
>TRBJ1-3|TRBV5-1|.|.
CASSEGLGTLSGNTIYF
TGCGCCAGCAGCGAGGGATTGGGCACGCTCTCTGGAAACACCATATATTTT
>TRBJ1-2|TRBV6-5|.|.
CASSFTGTEYGYTF
TGTGCCAGCAGTTTCACCGGGACGGAGTATGGCTACACCTTC
>TRBJ2-3|TRBV5-1|.|.
CASNGGQGGTDTQYF
TGCGCCAGCAATGGGGGTCAGGGAGGCACAGATACGCAGTATTTT
>TRBJ2-1|TRBV7-9|TRBD2|few
CASSETSGSDEQFF
TGTGCCAGCAGCGAGACTAGCGGGAGTGATGAGCAGTTCTTC
>TRBJ2-2|TRBV4-1|.|.
CASSQYAFGAIGNGELFF
TGCGCCAGCAGCCAATATGCTTTCGGGGCTATTGGTAACGGGGAGCTGTTTTTT
>TRBJ1-1|TRBV4-2|.|.
CASSQGQGLANTEAFF
TGTGCCAGCAGCCAAGGGCAGGGATTGGCGAACACTGAAGCTTTCTTT
>TRBJ2-3|TRBV5-4|.|.
CASSRWTSSTDTQYF
TGTGCCAGCAGCAGGTGGACCTCCAGCACAGATACGCAGTATTTT
>TRBJ1-4|TRBV30|.|.
CAWSVVGRGREKLFF
TGTGCCTGGAGTGTGGTAGGCCGAGGACGGGAAAAACTGTTTTTT
>TRBJ1-1|TRBV18|TRBD1|few
CASSSTGGNTEAFF
TGTGCCAGCTCATCTACAGGGGGGAACACTGAAGCTTTCTTT
>TRBJ2-5|TRBV19|.|few
CASNGNGGRETQYF
TGTGCCAGTAATGGCAACGGGGGCAGGGAGACCCAGTACTTC
>TRBJ1-1|TRBV29-1|TRBD1|.
CSGGQGATEAFF
TGCAGCGGGGGGCAGGGGGCAACTGAAGCTTTCTTT
>TRBJ1-5|TRBV6-1|.|.
CASGPDRFNQPQHF
TGTGCCAGCGGCCCCGACAGGTTCAATCAGCCCCAGCATTTT
>TRBJ2-7|TRBV2|TRBD1|.
CASSDRTGGQYF
TGTGCCAGCAGTGACCGGACAGGGGGGCAGTACTTC
>TRBJ2-1|TRBV5-4|TRBD2|.
CASSTGTSGRNEQFF
TGTGCCAGCAGCACCGGGACTAGCGGGAGGAATGAGCAGTTCTTC
>TRBJ2-7|TRBV30|.|.
CAWSMGHEQYF
TGTGCCTGGAGTATGGGCCACGAGCAGTACTTC
>TRBJ2-2|TRBV9|.|.
CASSVRSDGAGELFF
TGTGCCAGCAGCGTCCGTTCAGACGGGGCCGGGGAGCTGTTTTTT
>TRBJ2-7|TRBV15|.|.
CATSRDLPSYEQYF
TGTGCCACCAGCAGAGATCTGCCCTCCTACGAGCAGTACTTC
>TRBJ2-3|TRBV18|.|.
CASSPGGDGSTDTQYF
TGTGCCAGCTCACCAGGGGGCGACGGGAGCACAGATACGCAGTATTTT
>TRBJ1-6|TRBV5-1|.|.
CASRPDPWIRNSPLHF
TGCGCCAGCAGGCCAGACCCGTGGATAAGGAATTCACCCCTCCACTTT
>TRBJ2-3|TRBV2|TRBD2|.
CASSEPRGGGDTQYF
TGTGCCAGCAGTGAACCGCGGGGGGGTGGAGATACGCAGTATTTT
>TRBJ1-2|TRBV11-3|.|.
CASSLGRNYGYTF
TGTGCCAGCAGCTTAGGGCGGAACTATGGCTACACCTTC
>TRBJ1-2|TRBV19|TRBD1|.
CASSPRQGTNYGYTF
TGTGCCAGTAGTCCACGACAGGGTACCAACTATGGCTACACCTTC
>TRBJ2-1|TRBV29-1|.|.
CSVLKRGISYNEQFF
TGCAGCGTTCTCAAGCGCGGAATCTCCTACAATGAGCAGTTCTTC
>TRBJ2-7|TRBV6-5|.|.
CASRVGGEQYF
TGTGCCAGCAGAGTCGGGGGCGAGCAGTACTTC